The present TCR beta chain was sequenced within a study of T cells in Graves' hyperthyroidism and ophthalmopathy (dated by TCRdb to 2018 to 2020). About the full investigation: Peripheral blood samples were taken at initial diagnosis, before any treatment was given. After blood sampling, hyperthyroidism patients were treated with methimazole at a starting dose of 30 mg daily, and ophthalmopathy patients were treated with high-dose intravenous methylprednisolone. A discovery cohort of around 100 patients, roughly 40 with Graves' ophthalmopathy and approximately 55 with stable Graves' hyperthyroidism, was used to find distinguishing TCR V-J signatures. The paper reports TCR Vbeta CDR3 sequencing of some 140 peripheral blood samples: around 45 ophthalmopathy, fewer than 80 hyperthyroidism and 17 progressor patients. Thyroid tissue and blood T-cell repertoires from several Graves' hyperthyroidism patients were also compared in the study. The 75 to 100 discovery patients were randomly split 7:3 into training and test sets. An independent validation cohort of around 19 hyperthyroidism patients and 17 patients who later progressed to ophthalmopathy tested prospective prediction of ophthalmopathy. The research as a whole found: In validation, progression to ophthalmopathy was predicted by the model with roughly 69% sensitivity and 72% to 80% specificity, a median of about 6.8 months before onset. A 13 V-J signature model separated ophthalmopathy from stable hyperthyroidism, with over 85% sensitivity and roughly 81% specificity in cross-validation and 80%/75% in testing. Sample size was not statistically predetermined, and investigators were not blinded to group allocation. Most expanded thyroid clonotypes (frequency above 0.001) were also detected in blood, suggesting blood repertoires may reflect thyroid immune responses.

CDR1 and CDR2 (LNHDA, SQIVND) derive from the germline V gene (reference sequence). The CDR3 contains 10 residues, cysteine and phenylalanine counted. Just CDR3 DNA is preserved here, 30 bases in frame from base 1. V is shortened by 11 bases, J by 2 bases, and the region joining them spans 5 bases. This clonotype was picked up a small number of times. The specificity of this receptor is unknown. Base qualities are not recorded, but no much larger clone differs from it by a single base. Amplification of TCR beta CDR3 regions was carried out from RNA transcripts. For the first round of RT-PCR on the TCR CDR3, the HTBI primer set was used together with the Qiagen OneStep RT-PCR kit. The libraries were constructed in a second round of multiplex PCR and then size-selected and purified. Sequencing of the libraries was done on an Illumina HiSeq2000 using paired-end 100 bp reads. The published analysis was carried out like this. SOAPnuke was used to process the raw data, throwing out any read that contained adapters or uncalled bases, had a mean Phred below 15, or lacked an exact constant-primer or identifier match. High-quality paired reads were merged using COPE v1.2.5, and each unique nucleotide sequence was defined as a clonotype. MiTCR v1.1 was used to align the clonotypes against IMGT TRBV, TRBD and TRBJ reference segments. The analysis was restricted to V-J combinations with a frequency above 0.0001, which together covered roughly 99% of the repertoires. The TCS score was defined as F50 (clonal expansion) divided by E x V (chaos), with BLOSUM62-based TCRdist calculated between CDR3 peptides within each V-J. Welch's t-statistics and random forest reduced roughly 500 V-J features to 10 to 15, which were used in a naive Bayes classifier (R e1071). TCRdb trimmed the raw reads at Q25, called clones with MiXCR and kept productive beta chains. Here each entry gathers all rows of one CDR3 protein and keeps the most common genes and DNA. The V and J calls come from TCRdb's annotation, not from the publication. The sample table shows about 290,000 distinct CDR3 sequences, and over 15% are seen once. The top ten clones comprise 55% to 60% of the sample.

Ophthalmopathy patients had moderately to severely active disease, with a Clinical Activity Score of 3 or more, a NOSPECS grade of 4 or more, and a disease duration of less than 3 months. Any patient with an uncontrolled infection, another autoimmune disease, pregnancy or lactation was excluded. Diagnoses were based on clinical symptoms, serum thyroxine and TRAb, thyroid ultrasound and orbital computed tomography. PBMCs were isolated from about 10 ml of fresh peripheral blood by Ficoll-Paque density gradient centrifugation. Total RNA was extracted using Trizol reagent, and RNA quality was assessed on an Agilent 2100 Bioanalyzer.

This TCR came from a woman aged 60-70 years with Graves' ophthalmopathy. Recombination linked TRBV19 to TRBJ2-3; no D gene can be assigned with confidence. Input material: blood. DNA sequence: TGTGCCCTTACCACAGATACGCAGTATTTT. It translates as CALTTDTQYF.